The 20 T cell receptor beta chains reported below all come from one sample, sequenced in a study of somatic mutations in T cells in chronic GVHD. Clones were sequenced by immunoSEQ multiplex PCR, and TCRdb holds only the in-frame ones, with some missing. The sample carries around 13,000 clones, roughly 80% recorded once. Sequenced material: Vbeta20-negative CD4+ T cells from blood. The source of these receptors is a male patient in his fifties with chronic graft-versus-host disease. Among the T cells, some may be from the graft donor.

This clone has only a few counts. The chain uses TRBV20-1 and TRBJ2-1; D gene uncertain. Germline CDR1 DFQATT, CDR2 SNEGSKA (reference sequence). The CDR3 loop spans 11 amino acids. Between the trimmed V and J ends, which lost 1 base and 12 bases, there was a span of 10 bases. As DNA, the CDR3 is TGCAGTGCTAGAGGGCCCCCGGGGCAGTTCTTC. This encodes CSARGPPGQFF.

V and J are TRBV11-2 and TRBJ2-3; D might be TRBD1 (7 bases). The CDR3 totals 15 residues. The V and J ends lost 1 base and 4 bases respectively, with 12 bases between them. Germline V CDR1 and CDR2: SGHAT, FQNNGV. Written as DNA, the CDR3 is TGTGCCAGCAGCTTAGTGGCAGGGGGGTCAGATACGCAGTATTTT. Its protein product is CASSLVAGGSDTQYF.

This clone came up a few times. The rearrangement joins TRBV10-3 to TRBJ2-1; 7 nucleotides match TRBD1. Unmatched junction bases numbered 6, after V lost 0 bases and J lost 7 bases. Germline assignment: CDR1 ENHRY and CDR2 SYGVKD. The CDR3 sequence is 15 residues long. The CDR3 nucleotides read TGTGCCATCAGTGAGTCGACAGGGACGGGGAATGAGCAGTTCTTC. Translating gives CAISESTGTGNEQFF.

The rearrangement links TRBV12-5 to TRBJ2-1; possible D gene TRBD1, 5 bases. Looked up from germline, CDR1 is LGHNT and CDR2 is FRNRAP. The CDR3 loop spans 15 amino acids. V was cut by 6 bases and J by 3 bases, with 15 bases left in between. CDR3 bases: TGTGCTAGTGGCCTCCCCAGGGTGGGCTACAATGAGCAGTTCTTC. It translates to CASGLPRVGYNEQFF.

The chain employs TRBV6-5 and TRBJ1-3, with D perhaps matching TRBD1 (6 bases). Germline lookup yields CDR1 MNHEY and CDR2 SVGAGI. This CDR3 region has 16 residues. Trimming pared 0 bases from V and 3 bases from J, leaving 12 bases between. The CDR3 spells CASSYSGGMSGNTIYF. The CDR3 coding sequence is TGTGCCAGCAGTTACTCAGGGGGAATGAGTGGAAACACCATATATTTT.

This chain connects TRBV10-2 to TRBJ2-7, with TRBD1 matching over 8 bases. V lost 8 bases and J lost 1; bases outside the gene matches: 7. The CDR3 spans 14 residues. Germline lookup yields CDR1 WSHSY and CDR2 SAAADI. This CDR3 reads CASGRTGTSYEQYF. For the CDR3, the DNA is TGCGCCAGCGGGAGGACAGGGACATCCTACGAGCAGTACTTC.

The chain has TRBV14 and TRBJ2-7; 7 bases fit TRBD1. The CDR3 is made up of 13 amino acids. J gave up 2 bases and V 4 bases, and 2 bases lay outside the gene matches. Germline loops: CDR1 SGHDN, CDR2 FVKESK. The chain's CDR3 is CASSPTGAYEQYF. The DNA for the CDR3 is TGTGCCAGCAGCCCAACAGGGGCCTACGAGCAGTACTTC.

The chain carries TRBV19 and TRBJ2-6, with TRBD2 matching 7 bases. The ends lost 10 bases at V and 2 bases at J; junction bases unmatched: 11. Germline CDR1 reads LNHDA; CDR2 reads SQIVND (reference sequence). This CDR3 region has 16 residues. CDR3 in amino acids: CATHWGGSTGANVLTF. The CDR3 nucleotides are TGTGCCACTCACTGGGGGGGTTCGACTGGGGCCAACGTCCTGACTTTC.

V is TRBV11-2 and J is TRBJ2-7; D remains ambiguous. CDR3 length: 16 residues. Looked up from germline, CDR1 is SGHAT and CDR2 is FQNNGV. V lost 1 base to trimming and J lost 5 bases, with 18 bases between them. CDR3 in amino acids: CASSLGPGPQGNEQYF. CDR3 DNA sequence: TGTGCCAGCAGCTTAGGGCCAGGTCCCCAAGGCAACGAGCAGTACTTC.

This chain uses TRBV19 with TRBJ1-5, with D possibly matching TRBD1 (5 bases). Per the germline V gene, CDR1 is LNHDA and CDR2 is SQIVND (reference sequence). Trimming cost V 5 bases and J 7 bases, with 15 bases left between them. The CDR3 is 14 amino acids. This CDR3 is CASSSGQGEQPQHF. The CDR3 region has the DNA TGTGCCAGTAGTTCAGGGCAGGGCGAACAGCCCCAGCATTTT.

The chain couples TRBV7-2 to TRBJ1-2, with 10 bases that match TRBD1. The germline V gene encodes CDR1 SGHTA and CDR2 FQGNSA. The ends lost 5 bases at V and 6 bases at J; junction bases unmatched: 12. The CDR3 has 16 residues. The CDR3, as DNA: TGTGCCAGCAGCCCTGACTTCGGACAGGGGGATCATGGCTACACCTTC. Translating it yields CASSPDFGQGDHGYTF.

The V call is TRBV5-6, the J call TRBJ1-2; the D gene is possibly TRBD1 (6 bases). The CDR3 is 16 amino acids. Trimming shortened V by 4 bases and J by 6 bases, and 22 bases separated the two germline ends. Germline V gene lookup returns CDR1 SGHDT and CDR2 YYEEEE. The CDR3 loop is CASSPRLLTGMNGYTF. The CDR3, as DNA: TGTGCCAGCAGCCCGAGGCTACTAACAGGGATGAATGGCTACACCTTC.

The rearrangement links TRBV9 to TRBJ2-1, with 9 positions matching TRBD1. The CDR3 covers 17 residues. V gave up 4 bases and J gave up 6 bases; unmatched junction bases: 14. CDR1 and CDR2 (germline): SGDLS, YYNGEE. This chain's CDR3 is CASSSTPGQGTSNEQFF. For the CDR3, the DNA is TGTGCCAGCAGCTCCACACCGGGACAGGGAACTTCCAATGAGCAGTTCTTC.

This clone appeared a few times. The J gene is TRBJ1-3, the V gene TRBV6-1; tentative D call: TRBD1 (6 bases). Germline V lookup: CDR1 MNHNS, CDR2 SASEGT. The CDR3 covers 15 residues. The V end was cut by 2 bases, the J end by 9 bases, with 17 bases between. CDR3: CASSETLTGGLTIYF. CDR3 DNA: TGTGCCAGCAGTGAAACCCTGACAGGTGGACTCACCATATATTTT.

The rearrangement links TRBV7-9 to TRBJ2-3; TRBD1 matches at 8 bases. Germline V lookup: CDR1 SEHNR, CDR2 FQNEAQ (reference sequence). This CDR3 contains 15 residues. J was trimmed by 1 base and V by 5 bases; bases with no gene match: 5. DNA for the CDR3: TGTGCCAGCAGCCTGGACAGGGCGGGCACAGATACGCAGTATTTT. Protein: CASSLDRAGTDTQYF.

The table lists this clone with a count of one. The V gene is TRBV19, the J gene TRBJ1-5; TRBD1 matches at 7 bases. J lost 0 bases, V lost 5 bases, and 7 bases had no gene match. The germline CDR1 and CDR2 sequences are LNHDA and SQIVND (reference sequence). The CDR3 runs 16 residues. The CDR3: CASSGLTGDSNQPQHF. Here the CDR3 DNA reads TGTGCCAGTAGTGGCCTTACAGGGGATAGCAATCAGCCCCAGCATTTT. The whole variable domain, filled in from reference TRBV19 and TRBJ1-5, reads DGGITQSPKYLFRKEGQNVTLSCEQNLNHDAMYWYRQDPGQGLRLIYYSQIVNDFQKGDIAEGYSVSREKKESFPLTVTSAQKNPTAFYLCASSGLTGDSNQPQHFGDGTRLSIL.

The chain uses TRBV14 and TRBJ1-2; the D gene is possibly TRBD1 (6 bases). Germline-derived CDR1 and CDR2 are SGHDN and FVKESK. The CDR3 runs 14 residues. V dropped 5 bases and J dropped 8 bases, with 18 bases sitting between them. In DNA, the CDR3 is TGTGCCAGCAGCTACCTAGAACAGGGTCGCGGCTACACCTTC. This translates into CASSYLEQGRGYTF. Supplemented by reference TRBV14 and TRBJ1-2, the full variable domain reads EAGVTQFPSHSVIEKGQTVTLRCDPISGHDNLYWYRRVMGKEIKFLLHFVKESKQDESGMPNNRFLAERTGGTYSTLKVQPAELEDSGVYFCASSYLEQGRGYTFGSGTRLTVV.

With regard to this clone: Other DNA sequences of this sample code for an identical CDR3. This chain uses TRBV9 with TRBJ1-2, with 7 bases aligning to TRBD1. Germline lookup yields CDR1 SGDLS and CDR2 YYNGEE. CDR3 length: 15 amino acids. V shed 3 bases, J shed 8 bases, and the junction held 13 bases outside the gene matches. The CDR3: CASSARQGSIVGYTF. CDR3 sequence (DNA): TGTGCCAGCAGCGCTCGACAGGGATCCATAGTAGGCTACACCTTC.

The V and J genes are TRBV28 and TRBJ2-2; possibly TRBD2 for D (5 bases). There are 15 residues in the CDR3. The V gene lost 3 bases and the J gene lost 3 bases, with 11 bases spanning the gap. Looked up from germline, CDR1 is MDHEN and CDR2 is SYDVKM. The CDR3 sequence: CASSFEGRYTGELFF. The CDR3 DNA reads as TGTGCCAGCAGTTTTGAGGGTCGGTACACCGGGGAGCTGTTTTTT.

The chain joins TRBV6-5 to TRBJ2-5; no clear D gene. Trimming took off 5 bases at V and 5 bases at J, with 9 bases between the two ends. CDR1 and CDR2 (germline): MNHEY, SVGAGI. The CDR3 has 12 amino acids. The CDR3 protein is CASSPSDETQYF. CDR3 DNA sequence: TGTGCCAGCAGTCCGAGTGATGAGACCCAGTACTTC.